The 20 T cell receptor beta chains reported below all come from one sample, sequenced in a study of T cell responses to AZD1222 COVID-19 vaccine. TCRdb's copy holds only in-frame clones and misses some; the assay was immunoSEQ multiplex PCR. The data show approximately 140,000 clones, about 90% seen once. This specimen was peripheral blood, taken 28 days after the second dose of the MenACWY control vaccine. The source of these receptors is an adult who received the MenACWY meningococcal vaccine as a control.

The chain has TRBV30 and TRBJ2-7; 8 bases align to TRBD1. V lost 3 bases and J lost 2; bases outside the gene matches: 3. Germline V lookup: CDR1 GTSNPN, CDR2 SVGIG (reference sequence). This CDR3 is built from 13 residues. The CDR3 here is CAWSGQGPYEQYF. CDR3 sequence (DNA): TGTGCCTGGAGCGGACAGGGTCCCTACGAGCAGTACTTC.

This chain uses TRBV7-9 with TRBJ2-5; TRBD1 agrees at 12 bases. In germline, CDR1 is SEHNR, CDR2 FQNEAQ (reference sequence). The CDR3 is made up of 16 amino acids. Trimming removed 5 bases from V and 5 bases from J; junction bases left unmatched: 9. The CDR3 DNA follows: TGTGCCAGCAGCCTATGGGGACAGGGGGCAGGGGAGACCCAGTACTTC. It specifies CASSLWGQGAGETQYF.

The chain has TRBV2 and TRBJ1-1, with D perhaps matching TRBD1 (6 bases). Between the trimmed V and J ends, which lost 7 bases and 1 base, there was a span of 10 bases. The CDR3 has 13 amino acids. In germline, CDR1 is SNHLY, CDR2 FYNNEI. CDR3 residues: CASTQGRNTEAFF. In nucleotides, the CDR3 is TGTGCCAGCACCCAGGGGAGGAACACTGAAGCTTTCTTT. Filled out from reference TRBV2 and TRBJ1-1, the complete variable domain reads EPEVTQTPSHQVTQMGQEVILRCVPISNHLYFYWYRQILGQKVEFLVSFYNNEISEKSEIFDDQFSVERPDGSNFTLKIRSTKLEDSAMYFCASTQGRNTEAFFGQGTRLTVV.

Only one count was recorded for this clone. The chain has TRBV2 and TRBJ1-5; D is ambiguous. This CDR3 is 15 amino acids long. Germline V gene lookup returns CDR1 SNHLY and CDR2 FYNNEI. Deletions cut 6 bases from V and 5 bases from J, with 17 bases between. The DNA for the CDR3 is TGTGCCAGCAGACCCGGACGTTACCCAGATCAGCCCCAGCATTTT. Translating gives CASRPGRYPDQPQHF.

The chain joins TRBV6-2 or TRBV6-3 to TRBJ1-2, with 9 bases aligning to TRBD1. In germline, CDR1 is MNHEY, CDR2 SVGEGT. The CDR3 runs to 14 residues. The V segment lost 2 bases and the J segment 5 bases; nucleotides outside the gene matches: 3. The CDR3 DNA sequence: TGTGCCAGCAGTTACACGGACAGGGGTTATGGCTACACCTTC. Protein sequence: CASSYTDRGYGYTF.

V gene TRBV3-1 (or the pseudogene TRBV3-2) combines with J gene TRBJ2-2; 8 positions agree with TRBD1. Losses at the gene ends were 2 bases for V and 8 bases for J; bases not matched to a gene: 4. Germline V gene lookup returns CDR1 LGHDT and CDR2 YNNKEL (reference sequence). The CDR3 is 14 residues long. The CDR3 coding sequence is TGTGCCAGCAGCCAAAACCAGGGGGCTGGGGAGCTGTTTTTT. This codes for CASSQNQGAGELFF.

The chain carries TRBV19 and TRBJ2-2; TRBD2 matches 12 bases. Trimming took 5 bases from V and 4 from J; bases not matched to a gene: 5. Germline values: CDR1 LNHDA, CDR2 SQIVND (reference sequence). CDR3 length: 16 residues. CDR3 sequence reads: CASSSKGLAGTGELFF. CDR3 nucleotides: TGTGCCAGTAGTTCCAAGGGACTAGCGGGCACCGGGGAGCTGTTTTTT.

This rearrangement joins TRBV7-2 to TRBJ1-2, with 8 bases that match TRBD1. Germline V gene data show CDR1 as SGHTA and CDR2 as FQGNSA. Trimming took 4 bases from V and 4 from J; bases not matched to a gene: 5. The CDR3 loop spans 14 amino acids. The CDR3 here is CASSSGQGLYGYTF. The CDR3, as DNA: TGTGCCAGCAGCTCAGGACAGGGTCTCTATGGCTACACCTTC.

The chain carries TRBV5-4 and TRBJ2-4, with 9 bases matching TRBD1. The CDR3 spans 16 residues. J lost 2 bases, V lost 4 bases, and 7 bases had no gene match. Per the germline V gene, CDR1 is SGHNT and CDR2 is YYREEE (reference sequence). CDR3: CASSMGQGRTKNIQYF. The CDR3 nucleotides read TGTGCCAGCAGCATGGGACAGGGACGTACCAAAAACATTCAGTACTTC.

The CDR3 coding sequence is TGTGCCAGCAGCTTAGCGCGTCAGTATGGCTACACCTTC. Protein product: CASSLARQYGYTF. The V call is TRBV7-8, the J call TRBJ1-2; D uncertain. The CDR3 contains 13 residues. Trimming took 0 bases from V and 5 from J, leaving 7 bases between them. Germline V gene data show CDR1 as SGHVS and CDR2 as FQNEAQ.

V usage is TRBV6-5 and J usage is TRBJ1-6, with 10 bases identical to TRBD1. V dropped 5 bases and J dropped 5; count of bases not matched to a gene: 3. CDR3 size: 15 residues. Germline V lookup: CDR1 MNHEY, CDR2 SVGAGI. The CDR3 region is CASSQGTGDNSPLHF. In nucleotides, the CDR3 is TGTGCCAGCAGTCAGGGGACAGGGGATAATTCACCCCTCCACTTT.

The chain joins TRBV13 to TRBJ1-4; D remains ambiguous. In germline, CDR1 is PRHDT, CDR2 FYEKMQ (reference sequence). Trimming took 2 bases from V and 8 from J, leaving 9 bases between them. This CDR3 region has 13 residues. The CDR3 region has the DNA TGTGCCAGCAGCTTATTTGCTGGGGAAAAACTGTTTTTT. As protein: CASSLFAGEKLFF.

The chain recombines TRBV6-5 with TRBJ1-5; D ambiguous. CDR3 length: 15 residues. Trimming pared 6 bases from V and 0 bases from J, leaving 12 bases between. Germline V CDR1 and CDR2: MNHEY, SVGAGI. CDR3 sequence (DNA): TGTGCCAGCAGGGTAGGAGTGAATAGCAATCAGCCCCAGCATTTT. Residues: CASRVGVNSNQPQHF.

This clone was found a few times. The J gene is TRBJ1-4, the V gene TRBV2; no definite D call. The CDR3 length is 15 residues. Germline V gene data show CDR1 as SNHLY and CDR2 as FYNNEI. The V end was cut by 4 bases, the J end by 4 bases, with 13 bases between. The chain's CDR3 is CASSVVTAGNEKLFF. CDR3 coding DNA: TGTGCCAGCAGTGTCGTCACGGCCGGTAATGAAAAACTGTTTTTT.

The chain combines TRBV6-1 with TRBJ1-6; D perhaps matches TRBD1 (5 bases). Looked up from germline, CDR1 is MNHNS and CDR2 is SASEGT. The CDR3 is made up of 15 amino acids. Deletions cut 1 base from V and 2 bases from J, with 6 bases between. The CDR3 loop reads CASSEGGPYNSPLHF. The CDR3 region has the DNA TGTGCCAGCAGTGAAGGGGGCCCCTATAATTCACCCCTCCACTTT.

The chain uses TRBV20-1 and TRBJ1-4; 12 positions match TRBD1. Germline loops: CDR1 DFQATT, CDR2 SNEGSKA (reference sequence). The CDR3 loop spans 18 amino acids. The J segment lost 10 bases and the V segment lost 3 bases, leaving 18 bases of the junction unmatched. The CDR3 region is CSASSRGTGGWSSRKLFF. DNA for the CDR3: TGCAGTGCTAGTTCTCGGGGGACAGGGGGCTGGTCGAGTCGAAAACTGTTTTTT.

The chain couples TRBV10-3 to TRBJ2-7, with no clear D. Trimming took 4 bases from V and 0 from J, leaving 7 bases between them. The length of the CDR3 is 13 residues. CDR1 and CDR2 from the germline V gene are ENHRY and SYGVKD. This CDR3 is CAISGQVSYEQYF. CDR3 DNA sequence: TGTGCCATCAGTGGCCAGGTCTCCTACGAGCAGTACTTC.

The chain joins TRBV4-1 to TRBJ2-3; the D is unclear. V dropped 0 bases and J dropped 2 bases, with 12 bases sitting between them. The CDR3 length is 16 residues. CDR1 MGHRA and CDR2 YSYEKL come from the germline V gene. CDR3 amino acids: CASSQDLRPPTDTQYF. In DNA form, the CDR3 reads TGCGCCAGCAGCCAAGATCTCCGACCTCCCACAGATACGCAGTATTTT.

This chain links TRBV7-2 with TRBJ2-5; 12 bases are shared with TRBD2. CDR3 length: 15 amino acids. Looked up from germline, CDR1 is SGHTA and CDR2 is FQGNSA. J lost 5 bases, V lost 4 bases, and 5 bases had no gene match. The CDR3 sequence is CASSSGLAGSETQYF. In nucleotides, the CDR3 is TGTGCCAGCAGCTCGGGACTAGCGGGTTCTGAGACCCAGTACTTC.

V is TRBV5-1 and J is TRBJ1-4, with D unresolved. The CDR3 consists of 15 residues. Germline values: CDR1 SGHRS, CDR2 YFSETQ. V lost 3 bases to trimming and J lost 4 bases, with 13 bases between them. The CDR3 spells CASSSAAGRNEKLFF. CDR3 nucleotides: TGCGCCAGCAGCTCAGCGGCAGGACGTAATGAAAAACTGTTTTTT. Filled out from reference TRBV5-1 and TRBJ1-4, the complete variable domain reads KAGVTQTPRYLIKTRGQQVTLSCSPISGHRSVSWYQQTPGQGLQFLFEYFSETQRNKGNFPGRFSGRQFSNSRSEMNVSTLELGDSALYLCASSSAAGRNEKLFFGSGTQLSVL.